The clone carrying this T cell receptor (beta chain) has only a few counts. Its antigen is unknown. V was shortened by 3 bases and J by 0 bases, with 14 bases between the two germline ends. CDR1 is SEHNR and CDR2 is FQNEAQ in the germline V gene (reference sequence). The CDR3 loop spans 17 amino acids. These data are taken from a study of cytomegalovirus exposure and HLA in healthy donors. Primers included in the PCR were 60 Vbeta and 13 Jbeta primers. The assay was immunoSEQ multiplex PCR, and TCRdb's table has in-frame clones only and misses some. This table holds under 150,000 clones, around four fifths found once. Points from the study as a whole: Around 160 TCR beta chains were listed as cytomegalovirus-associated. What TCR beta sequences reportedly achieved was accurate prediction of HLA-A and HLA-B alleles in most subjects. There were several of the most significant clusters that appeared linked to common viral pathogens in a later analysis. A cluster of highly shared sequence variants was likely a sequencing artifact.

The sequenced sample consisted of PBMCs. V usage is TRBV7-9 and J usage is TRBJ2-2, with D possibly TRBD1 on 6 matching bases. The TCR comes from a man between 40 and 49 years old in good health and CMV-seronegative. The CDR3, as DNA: TGTGCCAGCAGCTTGGGACACGGGACGCCGAACACCGGGGAGCTGTTTTTT. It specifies CASSLGHGTPNTGELFF. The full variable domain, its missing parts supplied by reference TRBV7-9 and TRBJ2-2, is DTGVSQNPRHKITKRGQNVTFRCDPISEHNRLYWYRQTLGQGPEFLTYFQNEAQLEKSRLLSDRFSAERPKGSFSTLEIQRTEQGDSAMYLCASSLGHGTPNTGELFFGEGSRLTVL.